This T cell receptor beta chain was retrieved from a study of Graves' ophthalmopathy and Graves' hyperthyroidism. This clonotype was seen at least ten times. The V gene lost 2 bases and the J gene lost 2 bases, with 24 bases spanning the gap. This CDR3 spans 19 amino acids. Enrolled hyperthyroidism patients had a new diagnosis, a duration under 2 months, and an age of 18 to 65. For repertoire sequencing, the TCR beta CDR3 regions were amplified from RNA transcripts. The workflow started with a first-round RT-PCR run with HTBI primers and then moved on to a second-round multiplex PCR. TCRdb passed the multiplex PCR reads through MiXCR, listing each CDR3 protein once. This sample has some 360,000 distinct CDR3 sequences, with about 15% found just once.

This receptor was taken from an adult woman with stable Graves' hyperthyroidism. The specimen sequenced was peripheral blood. V is TRBV12-3 or TRBV12-4 and J is TRBJ1-2; D call uncertain. Here the CDR3 DNA reads TGTGCCAGCAGTTTATTGCCGCGGCTGAGATGGCCCCACAACTATGGCTACACCTTC. As protein: CASSLLPRLRWPHNYGYTF.